A selection of T cell receptor beta chains follows, all from one sample in a study of blood T cell repertoires in COVID-19. Profiled with immunoSEQ multiplex PCR; TCRdb holds only in-frame clones, not every one. The data show 200,000 or so clones, 80% to 90% seen once. Sequenced sample: peripheral blood. These receptors all come from a man in his 70s with active or convalescent COVID-19. Each CDR3 is given with its conserved first and last residue. Fields, in order: V gene, J gene, D gene, CDR3 protein. The D gene is left open where the match is weak.

v_call: TRBV5-6; j_call: TRBJ2-6; d_call: -; cdr3_aa: CASSMAFQGSGANVLTF
v_call: TRBV28; j_call: TRBJ1-4; d_call: TRBD1; cdr3_aa: CASSSSRGRREKLFF
v_call: TRBV28; j_call: TRBJ2-1; d_call: TRBD2; cdr3_aa: CASSISGGGYNEQFF
v_call: TRBV7-2; j_call: TRBJ1-2; d_call: TRBD1; cdr3_aa: CASRQGTGNYGYTF
v_call: TRBV6-2/TRBV6-3; j_call: TRBJ2-1; d_call: -; cdr3_aa: CASSFDRDSYNEQFF
v_call: TRBV11-2; j_call: TRBJ2-5; d_call: TRBD2; cdr3_aa: CASGPGTRRRETQYF
v_call: TRBV7-9; j_call: TRBJ2-7; d_call: TRBD1; cdr3_aa: CASSEDRGSYEQYF
v_call: TRBV16; j_call: TRBJ1-5; d_call: -; cdr3_aa: CASSQGRLNQPQHF
v_call: TRBV15; j_call: TRBJ1-6; d_call: -; cdr3_aa: CATSTDRYNSPLHF
v_call: TRBV5-1; j_call: TRBJ2-1; d_call: TRBD2; cdr3_aa: CASSLAGLADNEQFF
v_call: TRBV28; j_call: TRBJ2-1; d_call: TRBD1; cdr3_aa: CATEGQGNYNEQFF
v_call: TRBV6-6; j_call: TRBJ2-2; d_call: TRBD2; cdr3_aa: CASRHGTTNTGELFF
v_call: TRBV2; j_call: TRBJ1-2; d_call: -; cdr3_aa: CASSEALPGDHGYTF
v_call: TRBV13; j_call: TRBJ2-1; d_call: TRBD2; cdr3_aa: CASSPTSVGSYNEQFF
v_call: TRBV7-2; j_call: TRBJ2-7; d_call: -; cdr3_aa: CASSLPGLGSYEQYF
v_call: TRBV9; j_call: TRBJ2-7; d_call: -; cdr3_aa: CASSVGQTTYEQYF
v_call: TRBV7-9; j_call: TRBJ2-2; d_call: -; cdr3_aa: CASRGGAATGELFF
v_call: TRBV4-3; j_call: TRBJ2-1; d_call: -; cdr3_aa: CASSAGAPYNEQFF
v_call: TRBV11-2; j_call: TRBJ1-1; d_call: -; cdr3_aa: CASRVVGGGNTEAFF
v_call: TRBV3-1/TRBV3-2; j_call: TRBJ2-2; d_call: -; cdr3_aa: CASSQVLSGELFF
v_call: TRBV13; j_call: TRBJ2-5; d_call: TRBD2; cdr3_aa: CASSLGTSAGETQYF
v_call: TRBV29-1; j_call: TRBJ2-5; d_call: -; cdr3_aa: CSVEAGPETQYF
v_call: TRBV3-1/TRBV3-2; j_call: TRBJ2-1; d_call: -; cdr3_aa: CASSQDPGTLGNEQFF
v_call: TRBV7-8; j_call: TRBJ2-4; d_call: TRBD2; cdr3_aa: CASSLLAGGLMPRSKNIQYF